This TCR beta chain was obtained from a study of shared clonotypes between healthy human individuals (dated by TCRdb to about 2020). For the study in its entirety: The cohort comprised two women and a few men aged 18 to 49 years. Per donor, three plates each were used for CD4 naive and CD4 memory, two for CD8 naive, and one for CD8 memory. The study deeply sequenced blood TCR repertoires of about 5 healthy adults to estimate repertoire size and the extent of clonotype sharing between individuals. To increase sequencing depth and limit assay-specific biases, TCR repertoire library preparation and sequencing were carried out by different laboratories using diverse techniques. Each donor's leukapheresis produced roughly between roughly 0.94 and 9.5 billion PBMCs. Here is what the overall study found, with its caveats: The genetic and exposure-history diversity represented was limited by the small number of donors. Higher generation probabilities were observed for clonotypes shared by all four sorted-subset donors than for non-shared clonotypes. Sampling was restricted to blood, and TCR repertoires in tissue are likely to differ from TCR repertoires in blood. Incomplete sequencing was indicated by rarefaction of sorted-subset datasets, despite the large sequencing depth. Larger estimated clonotype richness was generally found for naive subsets than for memory subsets. About 5% of naive CD4, 3.5% of naive CD8, approximately 2.2% of memory CD4, and about 0.4% of memory CD8 clonotypes were shared across several donors. Pairwise subsampling indicated that sequencing depth was expected to affect the degree of clonotype sharing among donors.

The donors were healthy, HIV-negative adults who had no recently reported acute infections or vaccinations. Every donor was a Caucasian adult residing in Nashville, Tennessee, USA. CD4+ T cells were enriched through magnetic negative selection, after which naive cells were positively selected on CD45RA and the remaining negative fraction served as the memory subset. Blood was obtained by leukapheresis, after which PBMCs were separated by Ficoll-Histopaque density gradient centrifugation and cryopreserved in liquid nitrogen vapor phase. Purity and quantity of every magnetically sorted T cell population were checked by analytical flow cytometry. Genomic DNA was isolated from each sorted fraction and quantified by UV absorbance on a Nanodrop 2000c. This clone showed up just once. This receptor's antigen is unknown. No base-level quality is on record; no much larger clone is a single base apart. Using the deep immunoSEQ assay, TCR CDR3 regions were amplified from genomic DNA by multiplex PCR. For each cell subset, the extracted genomic DNA was distributed evenly across all wells of several immunoSEQ 96-well plates, and each plate served as one replicate. For sorted subsets, approximately 190 ng of genomic DNA, equivalent to 25,000 to 35,000 T cell genomes, went into each replicate PCR. The purified libraries were quantified using a Qubit 3.0 fluorometer, sized with a Bioanalyzer 2100, and then quantified again using the KAPA Library Quantification kit. Every immunoSEQ 96-well plate was sequenced on a separate single-read 150-cycle Illumina NextSeq 550 flow cell. From the authors' description of their analysis: Because the immunoSEQ output included only junctional sequences and no quality scores, the filtering could not be the same as the filtering used for full-length reads. Sequences were annotated with PyIR, a Python wrapper for IgBLAST v1.9, and V/J genes and CDR3 were assigned using IMGT germline references. Any read was removed if the V/J assignment was weak (E-value above 1e-6), the CDR3 was missing, or the read contained stop codons, out-of-frame junctions, or ambiguous translated residues. A V3J clonotype was defined by an identical inferred V gene, J gene, and CDR3 amino acid sequence. The percentage overlap between two repertoires was calculated by dividing the number of shared unique clonotypes by the size of the smaller repertoire. RTK rarefaction, the Chao1 estimator, and Recon v2.1 estimates of unobserved clonotypes were used to assess repertoire richness. OLGA was used to compute generation probabilities for all TCRbeta clonotypes that the gDNA method yielded from a handful of donors. TCRdb stores this immuneACCESS table with in-frame sequences only. Part of the clones is absent; in the studies checked, under half of the shortfall reflects unresolved V genes, and no reason is known for the rest. Clonal size and the V and J genes are those of that table, whereas D and trimming came from the DNA. Present in this sample are about 1.1 million clones, about 84% of which were seen just once. The biggest ten clones account for approximately 0.5% of the sample.

The TCR sequence derives from a man aged 18 to 30 in good health. Some clones in this sample may be carry-over from other donors' samples. Sequencing used memory CD4+ T cells from PBMCs. The label giving this sample's cell subset or site can be read as: CD45RA-negative fraction.

The nucleotide sequence reads TGTGCCAGCAGCCAAGAGCGGCTAGCGGGAGTCTACGAGCAGTACTTC. Its translation reads: CASSQERLAGVYEQYF. The chain is made from TRBV4-2 and TRBJ2-7; 10 middle bases align to TRBD2. The CDR3, cysteine through phenylalanine, is 16 amino acids long. This entry keeps only the CDR3 DNA: 48 bases, framed from base 1. Reading the germline V gene gives CDR1 LGHNA and CDR2 YNFKEQ. Clipping removes 0 bases from V and 3 bases from J, with 5 as the unmatched junction base count.